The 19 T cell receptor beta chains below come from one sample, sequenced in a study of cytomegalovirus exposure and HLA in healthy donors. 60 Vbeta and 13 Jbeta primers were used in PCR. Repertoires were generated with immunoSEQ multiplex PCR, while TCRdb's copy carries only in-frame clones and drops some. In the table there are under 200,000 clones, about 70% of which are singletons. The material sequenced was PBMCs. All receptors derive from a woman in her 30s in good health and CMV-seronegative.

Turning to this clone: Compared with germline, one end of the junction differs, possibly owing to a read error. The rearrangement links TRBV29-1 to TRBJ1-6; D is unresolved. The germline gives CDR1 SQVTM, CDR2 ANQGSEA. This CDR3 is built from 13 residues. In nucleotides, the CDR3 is TGCAGCGTCCGCCGAGGCCTCAATTCACCCCTCTACTTT. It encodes CSVRRGLNSPLYF.

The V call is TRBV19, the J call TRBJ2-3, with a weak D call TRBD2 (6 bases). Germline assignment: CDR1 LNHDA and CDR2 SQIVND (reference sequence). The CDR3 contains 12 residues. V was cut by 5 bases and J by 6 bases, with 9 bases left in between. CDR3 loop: CASSVGTDTQYF. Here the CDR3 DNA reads TGTGCCAGTAGTGTCGGGACTGATACGCAGTATTTT.

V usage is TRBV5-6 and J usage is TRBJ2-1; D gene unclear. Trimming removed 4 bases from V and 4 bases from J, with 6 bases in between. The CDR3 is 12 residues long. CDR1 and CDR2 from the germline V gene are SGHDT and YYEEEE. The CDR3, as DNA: TGTGCCAGCAGCCCTAGGTACAATGAGCAGTTCTTC. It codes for CASSPRYNEQFF. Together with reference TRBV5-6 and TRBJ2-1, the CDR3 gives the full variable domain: DAGVTQSPTHLIKTRGQQVTLRCSPKSGHDTVSWYQQALGQGPQFIFQYYEEEERQRGNFPDRFSGHQFPNYSSELNVNALLLGDSALYLCASSPRYNEQFFGPGTRLTVL.

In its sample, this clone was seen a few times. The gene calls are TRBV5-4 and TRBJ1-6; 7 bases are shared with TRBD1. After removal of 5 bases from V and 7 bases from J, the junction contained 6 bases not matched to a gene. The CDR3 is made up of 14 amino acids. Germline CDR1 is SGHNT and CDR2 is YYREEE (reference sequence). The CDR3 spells CASRPGQDNSPLHF. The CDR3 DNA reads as TGTGCCAGCAGACCCGGACAGGACAATTCACCCCTCCACTTT.

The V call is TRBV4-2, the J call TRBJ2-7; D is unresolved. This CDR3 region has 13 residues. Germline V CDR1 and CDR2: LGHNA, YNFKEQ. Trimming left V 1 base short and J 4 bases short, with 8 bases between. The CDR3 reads CASSQVSKYEQYF. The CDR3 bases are TGTGCCAGCAGCCAAGTTAGCAAATACGAGCAGTACTTC.

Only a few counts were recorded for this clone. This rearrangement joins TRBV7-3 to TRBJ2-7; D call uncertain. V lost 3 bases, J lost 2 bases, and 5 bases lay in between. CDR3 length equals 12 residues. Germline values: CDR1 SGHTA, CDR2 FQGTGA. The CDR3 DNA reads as TGTGCCAGCAGCTTCCTCCCCTACGAGCAGTACTTC. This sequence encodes CASSFLPYEQYF. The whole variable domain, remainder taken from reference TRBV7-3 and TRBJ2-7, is GAGVSQTPSNKVTEKGKYVELRCDPISGHTALYWYRQSLGQGPEFLIYFQGTGAADDSGLPNDRFFAVRPEGSVSTLKIQRTERGDSAVYLCASSFLPYEQYFGPGTRLTVT.

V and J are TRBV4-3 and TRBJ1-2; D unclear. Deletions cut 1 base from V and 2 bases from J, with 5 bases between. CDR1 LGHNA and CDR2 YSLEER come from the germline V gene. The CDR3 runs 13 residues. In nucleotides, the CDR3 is TGCGCCAGCAGCCAAGGCCAGAACTATGGCTACACCTTC. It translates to CASSQGQNYGYTF.

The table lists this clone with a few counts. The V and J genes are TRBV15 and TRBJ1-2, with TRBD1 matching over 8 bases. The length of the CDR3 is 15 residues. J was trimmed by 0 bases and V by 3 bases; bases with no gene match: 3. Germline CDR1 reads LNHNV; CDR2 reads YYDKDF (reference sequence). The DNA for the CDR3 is TGTGCCACCAGCAGCAGGACAGGGACTAACTATGGCTACACCTTC. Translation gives CATSSRTGTNYGYTF.

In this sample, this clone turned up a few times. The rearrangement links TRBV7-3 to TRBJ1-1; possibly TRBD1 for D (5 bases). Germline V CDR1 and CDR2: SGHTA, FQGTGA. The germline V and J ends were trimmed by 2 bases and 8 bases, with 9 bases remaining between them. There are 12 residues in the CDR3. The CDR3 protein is CASSLGRGEAFF. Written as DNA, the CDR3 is TGTGCCAGCAGCTTAGGTCGGGGGGAAGCTTTCTTT.

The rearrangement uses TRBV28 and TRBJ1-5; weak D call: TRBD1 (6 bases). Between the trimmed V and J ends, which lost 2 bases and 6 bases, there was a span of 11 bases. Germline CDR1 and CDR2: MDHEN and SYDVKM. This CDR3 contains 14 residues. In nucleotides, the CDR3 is TGTGCCAGCAGTTTAGGACAGAACTCTCAGCCCCAGCATTTT. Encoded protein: CASSLGQNSQPQHF.

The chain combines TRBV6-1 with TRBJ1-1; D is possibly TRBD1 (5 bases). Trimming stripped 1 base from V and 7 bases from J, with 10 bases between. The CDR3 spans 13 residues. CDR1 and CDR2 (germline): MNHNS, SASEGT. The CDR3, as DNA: TGTGCCAGCAGTGAAGTTGGGGGGAATGAAGCTTTCTTT. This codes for CASSEVGGNEAFF.

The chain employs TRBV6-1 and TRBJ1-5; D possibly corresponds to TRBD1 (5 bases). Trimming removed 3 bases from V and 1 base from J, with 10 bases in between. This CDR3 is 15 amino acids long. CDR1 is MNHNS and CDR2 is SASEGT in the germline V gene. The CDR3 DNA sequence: TGTGCCAGCAGTGAGGGCTCAGGGAGCAATCAGCCCCAGCATTTT. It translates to CASSEGSGSNQPQHF.

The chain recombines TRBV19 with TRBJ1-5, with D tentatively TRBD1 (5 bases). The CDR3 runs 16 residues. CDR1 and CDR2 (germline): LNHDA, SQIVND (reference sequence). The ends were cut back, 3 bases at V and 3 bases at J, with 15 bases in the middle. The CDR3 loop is CASSISQVYLNQPQHF. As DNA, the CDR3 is TGTGCCAGTAGTATTTCACAGGTATACCTCAATCAGCCCCAGCATTTT.

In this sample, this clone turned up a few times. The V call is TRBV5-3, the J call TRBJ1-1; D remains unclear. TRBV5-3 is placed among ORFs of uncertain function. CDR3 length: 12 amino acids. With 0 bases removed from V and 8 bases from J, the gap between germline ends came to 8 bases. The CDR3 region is CARSLDGKEAFF. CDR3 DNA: TGTGCCAGAAGCTTGGACGGGAAAGAAGCTTTCTTT.

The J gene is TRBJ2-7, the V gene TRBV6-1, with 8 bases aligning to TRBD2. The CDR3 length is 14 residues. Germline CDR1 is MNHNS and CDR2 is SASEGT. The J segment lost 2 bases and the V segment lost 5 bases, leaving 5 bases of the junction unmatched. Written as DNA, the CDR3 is TGTGCCAGCAGTTCTCTAGCGGGTCCCTACGAGCAGTACTTC. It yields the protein CASSSLAGPYEQYF.

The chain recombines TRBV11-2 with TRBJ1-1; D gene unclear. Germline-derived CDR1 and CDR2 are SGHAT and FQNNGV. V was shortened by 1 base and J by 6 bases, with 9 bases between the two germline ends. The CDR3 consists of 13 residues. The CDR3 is CASSLASGAEAFF. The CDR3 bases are TGTGCCAGCAGCTTAGCTTCCGGAGCTGAAGCTTTCTTT.

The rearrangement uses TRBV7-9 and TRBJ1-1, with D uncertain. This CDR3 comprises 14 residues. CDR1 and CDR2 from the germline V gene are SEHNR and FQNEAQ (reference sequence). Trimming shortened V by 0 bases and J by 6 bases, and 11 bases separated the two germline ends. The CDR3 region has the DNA TGTGCCAGCAGCTTAGCGTTAATAGCACCTGAAGCTTTCTTT. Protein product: CASSLALIAPEAFF.

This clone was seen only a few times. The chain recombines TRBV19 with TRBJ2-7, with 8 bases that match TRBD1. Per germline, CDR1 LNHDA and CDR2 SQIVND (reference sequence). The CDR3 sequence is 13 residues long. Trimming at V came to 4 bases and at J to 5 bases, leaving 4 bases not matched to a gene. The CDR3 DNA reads TGTGCCAGTAGTAGTGACAGGGGCAACGAGCAGTACTTC. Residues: CASSSDRGNEQYF.

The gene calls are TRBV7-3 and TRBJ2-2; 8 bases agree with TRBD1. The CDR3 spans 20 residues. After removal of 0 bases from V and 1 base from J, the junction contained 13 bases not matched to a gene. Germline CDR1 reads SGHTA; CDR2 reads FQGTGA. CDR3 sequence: CASSLTFRNQDRVNTGELFF. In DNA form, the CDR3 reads TGTGCCAGCAGCTTAACTTTTAGGAATCAGGACAGGGTGAACACCGGGGAGCTGTTTTTT.